These T cell receptor beta chains were read from a single sample in a study of post-analysis software for immune sequencing data. TCRdb fed the PCR reads into MiXCR, producing one record per CDR3 protein. The table lists a few hundred thousand distinct CDR3 sequences, around a third of them singletons. The sequenced sample was blood. All receptors derive from a girl under 18 with multiple sclerosis. CDR3s include the opening cysteine and the closing phenylalanine or tryptophan. D genes are given only for firm matches. The size of a clone is reported for some rows only, either as once, few or many, or as a class for expanded clones.

clone size	J gene	D gene	V gene	CDR3 DNA	CDR3 protein
few	TRBJ1-2	TRBD1	TRBV7-9	TGTGCCAGCAGCTTAGCGTCGTCGGGACAGACCTATGGCTACACCTTC	CASSLASSGQTYGYTF
few	TRBJ2-7	NA	TRBV11-3	TGTGCCAGCAGCAGAGTAAAGCGCACTAACTACGAGCAGTACTTC	CASSRVKRTNYEQYF
many	TRBJ2-1	TRBD2	TRBV29-1	TGCAGCGTTAACCTAGCGGGGGGCCACAATGAGCAGTTCTTC	CSVNLAGGHNEQFF
NA	TRBJ2-5	TRBD2	TRBV5-1	TGCGCCAGCAACCACACCATGGCGGGGGAAGAGACCCAGTACTTC	CASNHTMAGEETQYF
NA	TRBJ1-1	TRBD1	TRBV12-3/TRBV12-4	TGTGCCAGCAGGCTCGGGGACAGGGGAGTGGTCACTGAAGCTTTCTTT	CASRLGDRGVVTEAFF
NA	TRBJ1-1	TRBD1	TRBV6-5	TGTGCCAGCAGAGACGGGACAGTCAACACTGAAGCTTTCTTT	CASRDGTVNTEAFF
NA	TRBJ2-7	NA	TRBV15	TGTGCCACCAGCAGAGTGACCGGCTACGAGCAGTACTTC	CATSRVTGYEQYF
NA	TRBJ1-4	NA	TRBV7-2	TGTGCCAGCAGTTCGGTTACAGGGAGGGAAAAACTGTTTTTT	CASSSVTGREKLFF
few	TRBJ2-1	NA	TRBV24-1	TGTGCCACCACTAACAGTTACAATGAGCAGTTCTTC	CATTNSYNEQFF
few	TRBJ2-5	NA	TRBV6-6	TGTGCCAGCAGTTCCTCGGACGGTCAAGAGACCCAGTACTTC	CASSSSDGQETQYF
NA	TRBJ2-5	TRBD2	TRBV18	TGTGCCAGCTCACCAGGGGAGGGAGAGACCCAGTACTTC	CASSPGEGETQYF
NA	TRBJ1-5	NA	TRBV20-1	TGCAGTGCTAAACAGGGCCGTCAGCCCCAGCATTTT	CSAKQGRQPQHF
NA	TRBJ2-3	TRBD2	TRBV3-1	TGTGCCAGCAGCCGGGGACTAGCGGGGGGGCTCGATACGCAGTATTTT	CASSRGLAGGLDTQYF
NA	TRBJ2-1	NA	TRBV10-3	TGTGCCAGCAGTTACGCGGGGAAGGGGGGGTACAATGAGCAGTTCTTC	CASSYAGKGGYNEQFF
NA	TRBJ1-4	NA	TRBV5-1	TGCGCCAGCAGCCCCGGCGGGGGCAGATCTAATGAAAAACTGTTTTTT	CASSPGGGRSNEKLFF
few	TRBJ2-1	NA	TRBV14	TGTGCCAGCAGCAGGGGGTGGGATCGGGCTGACAATGAGCAGTTCTTC	CASSRGWDRADNEQFF
few	TRBJ1-1	NA	TRBV5-1	TGCGCCAGCAGGCCCGGGCTCCCCGAAGCTTTCTTT	CASRPGLPEAFF
few	TRBJ2-1	TRBD2	TRBV7-2	TGTGCCAGCAGCTTAGTTGCGGGGGGGCCGGAGCAGTTCTTC	CASSLVAGGPEQFF
NA	TRBJ1-2	NA	TRBV2	TGTGCCAGCAGTGTCTTACAGTTTAACTATGGCTACACCTTC	CASSVLQFNYGYTF
NA	TRBJ2-1	TRBD2	TRBV7-6	TGTGCCAGCAGCTCTGAGCGGGGGGCCTACAATGAGCAGTTCTTC	CASSSERGAYNEQFF
few	TRBJ2-1	TRBD2	TRBV7-2	TGTGCCAGCAGCTTAGGTTTGCGGGGGGTATACAATGAGCAGTTCTTC	CASSLGLRGVYNEQFF
NA	TRBJ2-5	NA	TRBV12-3/TRBV12-4	TGTGCCAGCGGGCAGGACCAAGAGACCCAGTACTTC	CASGQDQETQYF